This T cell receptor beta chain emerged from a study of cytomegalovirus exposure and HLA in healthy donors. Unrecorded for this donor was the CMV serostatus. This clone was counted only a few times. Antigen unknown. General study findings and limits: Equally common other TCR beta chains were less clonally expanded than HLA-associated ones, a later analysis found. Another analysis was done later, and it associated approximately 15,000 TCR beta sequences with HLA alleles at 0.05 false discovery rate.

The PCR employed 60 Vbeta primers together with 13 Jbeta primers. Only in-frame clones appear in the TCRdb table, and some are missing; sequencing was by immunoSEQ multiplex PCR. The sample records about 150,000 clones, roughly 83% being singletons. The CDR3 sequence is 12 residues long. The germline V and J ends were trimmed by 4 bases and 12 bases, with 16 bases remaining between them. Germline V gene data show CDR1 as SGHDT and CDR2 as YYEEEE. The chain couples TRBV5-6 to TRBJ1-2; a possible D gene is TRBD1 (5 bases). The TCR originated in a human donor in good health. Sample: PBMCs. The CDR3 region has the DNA TGTGCCAGCAGCGCCAGGGAGGGCGGCCACACCTTC. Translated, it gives CASSAREGGHTF.